The rows below give T cell receptor beta chains drawn from one sample of a study of human thymus T cells. Clones were read by immunoSEQ multiplex PCR, and TCRdb kept only the in-frame ones, dropping some. This table has tens of thousands of clones, over 85% appearing once. Sequenced input: thymus tissue. Receptors originate from a girl under three years old with a congenital heart defect but otherwise immunologically healthy. CDR3s include the opening cysteine and the closing phenylalanine or tryptophan. D genes are given only for firm matches. Expanded clones are given a class, and other clones once, few, many or no size at all.

CDR3 protein	CDR3 DNA	D gene	V gene	clone size	J gene
CASGDEWGSRGYTF	TGTGCCAGCGGTGATGAGTGGGGCTCTCGCGGCTACACCTTC	-	TRBV9	-	TRBJ1-2
CASSQDFGASTDTQYF	TGCGCCAGCAGCCAAGATTTCGGCGCCAGCACAGATACGCAGTATTTT	-	TRBV4-3	-	TRBJ2-3
CASSQRLAGDEQFF	TGCGCCAGCAGCCAACGACTAGCGGGAGATGAGCAGTTCTTC	TRBD2	TRBV4-3	-	TRBJ2-1
CASSSIVLLPCEQYF	TGTGCCAGCAGTTCGATAGTACTCCTCCCCTGCGAGCAGTACTTC	-	TRBV6-1	-	TRBJ2-7
CASSDGRGESYNEQFF	TGCGCCAGCAGTGACGGCCGCGGGGAGTCCTACAATGAGCAGTTCTTC	-	TRBV10-1	-	TRBJ2-1
CASSHTSGRIIGELFF	TGTGCCAGCAGCCATACTAGCGGGAGGATCATTGGGGAGCTGTTTTTT	TRBD2	TRBV25-1	-	TRBJ2-2
CASTPGLAGGRDNEQFF	TGTGCCAGCACCCCGGGACTAGCGGGAGGGAGGGACAATGAGCAGTTCTTC	TRBD2	TRBV2	-	TRBJ2-1
CASSQEAGEVTDTQYF	TGCGCCAGCAGCCAAGAAGCGGGAGAGGTCACAGATACGCAGTATTTT	TRBD2	TRBV4-3	-	TRBJ2-3
CASSSPYRPRGSTGELFF	TGTGCCAGCAGCTCACCGTACCGACCCAGGGGTTCCACCGGGGAGCTGTTTTTT	-	TRBV28	-	TRBJ2-2
CASRFRGGPISYEQYF	TGTGCCAGCAGGTTCCGAGGGGGTCCCATCTCCTACGAGCAGTACTTC	-	TRBV2	-	TRBJ2-7
CASSHDGWGYGYTF	TGTGCCAGCAGCCACGACGGGTGGGGCTATGGCTACACCTTC	-	TRBV6-4	-	TRBJ1-2
CASSWTTSRTGGYAGELFF	TGTGCCAGCAGCTGGACCACCTCGAGAACGGGGGGGTACGCCGGGGAGCTGTTTTTT	TRBD2	TRBV5-4	-	TRBJ2-2
CASSPLAGGATDTQYF	TGTGCCAGCAGCCCTTTAGCGGGAGGGGCCACAGATACGCAGTATTTT	TRBD2	TRBV4-2	-	TRBJ2-3
CASNIWTGRDQETQYF	TGTGCCAGCAACATTTGGACGGGCAGGGACCAAGAGACCCAGTACTTC	-	TRBV5-6	-	TRBJ2-5
CASSQLILTYEQYF	TGTGCCAGCAGTCAGCTGATTCTCACCTACGAGCAGTACTTC	-	TRBV6-6	-	TRBJ2-7
CASSSSGRSYGEQFF	TGTGCCAGCAGCTCATCCGGACGTTCGTACGGTGAGCAGTTCTTC	-	TRBV5-4	-	TRBJ2-1
CASLGLAAYNEQFF	TGCGCCAGTCTGGGACTAGCGGCCTACAATGAGCAGTTCTTC	TRBD2	TRBV10-1	-	TRBJ2-1
CASSLRDGSYEQYF	TGTGCCAGCAGTCTCCGGGACGGATCCTACGAGCAGTACTTC	-	TRBV2	-	TRBJ2-7
CASSRRYLAGVVHEQYF	TGTGCCAGCAGCAGAAGGTATCTAGCGGGAGTGGTCCACGAGCAGTACTTC	TRBD2	TRBV7-2	-	TRBJ2-7
CASSTRLNQPQHF	TGTGCCAGCAGCACTCGTCTGAATCAGCCCCAGCATTTT	-	TRBV28	-	TRBJ1-5
CASSPLQFRRGYTF	TGTGCCAGCAGCCCCCTTCAATTCCGACGGGGCTACACCTTC	-	TRBV9	-	TRBJ1-2
CASSFFGGNSEQYF	TGTGCCAGCAGCTTCTTCGGCGGGAACTCGGAGCAGTACTTC	-	TRBV7-8	-	TRBJ2-7
CASSLRASKTSDTYEQYF	TGTGCCAGCAGTTTAAGGGCCTCTAAGACTAGCGATACCTACGAGCAGTACTTC	TRBD2	TRBV28	-	TRBJ2-7
CASSPRQAGGPRTGELFF	TGTGCCAGCTCACCACGACAAGCGGGAGGGCCGAGGACCGGGGAGCTGTTTTTT	TRBD2	TRBV18	-	TRBJ2-2
CASSQERWTGVDQPQHF	TGCGCCAGCAGCCAAGAGCGGTGGACAGGGGTTGATCAGCCCCAGCATTTT	TRBD1	TRBV4-1	-	TRBJ1-5
CASSPGTDSKRDNEQFF	TGCGCCAGCAGCCCCGGAACCGACTCAAAACGGGACAATGAGCAGTTCTTC	-	TRBV4-3	-	TRBJ2-1
CATSRDRAGVYNEQFF	TGTGCCACCAGCAGAGATCGGGCAGGAGTATACAATGAGCAGTTCTTC	-	TRBV15	-	TRBJ2-1
CASSLYRLPQNTGELFF	TGTGCCAGCAGTTTATATAGACTACCACAGAACACCGGGGAGCTGTTTTTT	-	TRBV27	-	TRBJ2-2
CASSLSLKTGRETEAFF	TGTGCCAGCAGTTTATCCTTAAAAACAGGGAGGGAAACTGAAGCTTTCTTT	-	TRBV27	-	TRBJ1-1
CASRTGTGPAAFF	TGTGCCAGCAGGACCGGGACAGGGCCCGCAGCTTTCTTT	TRBD1	TRBV6-5	-	TRBJ1-1
CASSSLLARSTDTQYF	TGTGCCAGCAGCAGCCTACTAGCTCGTTCCACAGATACGCAGTATTTT	-	TRBV7-2	once	TRBJ2-3
CASSPDNGQVKGYTF	TGCGCCAGCAGCCCGGATAACGGACAGGTCAAGGGCTACACCTTC	TRBD1	TRBV5-1	-	TRBJ1-2
CASSSPGRPRTYEQYF	TGTGCCAGCAGTAGCCCGGGCAGACCCCGCACCTACGAGCAGTACTTC	-	TRBV28	once	TRBJ2-7
CASSVSQPSYEQYF	TGTGCCAGCTCAGTCTCCCAACCCTCCTACGAGCAGTACTTC	-	TRBV18	-	TRBJ2-7
CASSVTSPGLAGIWTSTDTQYF	TGTGCCAGCAGCGTAACCTCACCGGGACTAGCGGGAATCTGGACTAGCACAGATACGCAGTATTTT	TRBD2	TRBV9	-	TRBJ2-3
CASSSQDWNPYEQYF	TGTGCCAGCAGCTCCCAGGACTGGAATCCCTACGAGCAGTACTTC	-	TRBV7-2	-	TRBJ2-7
CASSLDGGGPVHETQYF	TGTGCCAGCAGCTTAGACGGGGGAGGGCCGGTTCATGAGACCCAGTACTTC	TRBD2	TRBV11-2	-	TRBJ2-5
CASSQKTGQGAPDTQYF	TGCGCCAGCAGCCAAAAAACGGGACAGGGGGCCCCAGATACGCAGTATTTT	TRBD1	TRBV4-3	-	TRBJ2-3
CASRGERGGTNYGYTF	TGTGCCAGCAGGGGTGAACGAGGAGGGACTAACTATGGCTACACCTTC	-	TRBV27	-	TRBJ1-2
CASSLDLSGKAFYEQYF	TGTGCCAGCAGCTTAGACCTTAGCGGGAAAGCATTCTACGAGCAGTACTTC	TRBD2	TRBV7-2	-	TRBJ2-7
CSVGTASGKSVLYNEQFF	TGCAGCGTTGGCACTGCTAGCGGGAAGTCTGTTCTTTACAATGAGCAGTTCTTC	TRBD2	TRBV29-1	-	TRBJ2-1
CASSVTLTVLLSGANVLTF	TGTGCCAGCAGTGTTACTCTGACAGTCCTACTCTCTGGGGCCAACGTCCTGACTTTC	-	TRBV6-1	-	TRBJ2-6
CASPLRGEDTDTQYF	TGTGCCAGCCCTCTGAGGGGTGAGGACACAGATACGCAGTATTTT	-	TRBV2	-	TRBJ2-3
CASSPPPPGPANEQFF	TGTGCCAGCAGCCCTCCTCCACCGGGCCCCGCCAATGAGCAGTTCTTC	-	TRBV11-2	once	TRBJ2-1
CASSLGQGSHNEQFF	TGTGCCAGCAGCCTTGGACAGGGGAGCCACAATGAGCAGTTCTTC	TRBD1	TRBV11-3	-	TRBJ2-1
CASSLAQGAYEQYF	TGTGCCAGCAGTTTAGCGCAGGGGGCGTACGAGCAGTACTTC	TRBD1	TRBV27	-	TRBJ2-7
CASSTTGFSGESNEKLFF	TGTGCCAGCAGCACGACCGGGTTCTCGGGTGAAAGTAATGAAAAACTGTTTTTT	-	TRBV28	-	TRBJ1-4
CASSVGDRGPYEQYF	TGTGCCAGCAGCGTAGGGGACAGGGGACCCTACGAGCAGTACTTC	TRBD1	TRBV9	-	TRBJ2-7